Listed here are 11 T cell receptor beta chains from one sample, sequenced in a study of blood T cells in healthy people across ages. Through a sample-barcoded 5' primer and a J-beta primer mix, a second PCR was run for roughly 7 to 11 cycles. Each CDR3 protein gets one entry after TCRdb re-called the 5' RACE reads with MiXCR. The sample yields roughly 650,000 distinct CDR3 sequences, 32% seen once. Sequencing was carried out using blood. The receptors come from a woman over 75 in good health.

This clonotype was seen many times. The chain uses TRBV6-5 and TRBJ2-1; no reliable D call. Germline V gene lookup returns CDR1 MNHEY and CDR2 SVGAGI. Trimming stripped 5 bases from V and 5 bases from J, with 13 bases between. CDR3 size: 14 residues. This chain's CDR3 is CASSRWVADNEQFF. The CDR3 region has the DNA TGTGCCAGCAGTAGGTGGGTAGCCGACAATGAGCAGTTCTTC.

This clonotype was seen repeatedly, ten times or more. The chain employs TRBV30 and TRBJ1-6, with unresolved D. This CDR3 has 14 amino acids. Between the trimmed V and J ends, which lost 4 bases and 8 bases, there was a span of 15 bases. The germline gives CDR1 GTSNPN, CDR2 SVGIG (reference sequence). The CDR3 sequence is CAWKSRVLDSPLHF. The CDR3, as DNA: TGTGCCTGGAAGTCGAGAGTATTGGATTCACCCCTCCACTTT.

A few counts support this clonotype. Given a much more abundant clone one base away, this may be a read error. The genes are TRBV4-3 and TRBJ1-4; D not certain. The germline V gene has CDR1 LGHNA and CDR2 YSLEER. CDR3 length equals 12 residues. The CDR3 spells CASSSASEKRFF. CDR3 DNA: TGCGCCAGCAGCAGCGCCTCAGAAAAACGGTTTTTT.

V and J are TRBV20-1 and TRBJ1-2; TRBD1 might be the D (5 bases). The CDR3 contains 12 residues. Germline CDR1 is DFQATT and CDR2 is SNEGSKA (reference sequence). The ends were cut back, 6 bases at V and 8 bases at J, with 16 bases in the middle. This CDR3 is CSAPPPGPGYTF. The DNA for the CDR3 is TGCAGTGCCCCCCCACCGGGGCCCGGCTACACCTTC.

This clonotype has a count of ten or more. This rearrangement joins TRBV9 to TRBJ2-5; D possibly matches TRBD1 or TRBD2 (5 bases each). Trimming removed 0 bases from V and 5 bases from J, with 14 bases in between. Germline values: CDR1 SGDLS, CDR2 YYNGEE. This CDR3 contains 15 residues. The CDR3 protein is CASSVGGSRVETQYF. The DNA of the CDR3 is TGTGCCAGCAGCGTAGGGGGGAGCAGGGTGGAGACCCAGTACTTC.

This clonotype was observed many times. The rearrangement links TRBV11-2 to TRBJ2-1, with TRBD2 matching 7 bases. V dropped 0 bases and J dropped 14; count of bases not matched to a gene: 7. This CDR3 is 13 amino acids long. Germline V gene data show CDR1 as SGHAT and CDR2 as FQNNGV. The CDR3 loop is CASSLDWTGGEFF. CDR3 nucleotide sequence: TGTGCCAGCAGCTTAGATTGGACGGGGGGAGAGTTCTTC.

This chain links TRBV7-8 with TRBJ1-3; no firm D call. V gave up 3 bases and J gave up 1 base, with 10 bases separating them. The CDR3 covers 15 residues. CDR1 SGHVS and CDR2 FQNEAQ come from the germline V gene. CDR3 residues: CASSFSTRSGNTIYF. In DNA, the CDR3 is TGTGCCAGCAGCTTTTCAACCCGATCTGGAAACACCATATATTTT.

There are many counts of this clonotype. This chain links TRBV5-1 with TRBJ2-5; D remains unclear. CDR1 and CDR2 from the germline V gene are SGHRS and YFSETQ. The germline V and J ends were trimmed by 0 bases and 4 bases, with 10 bases remaining between them. CDR3 length: 14 amino acids. The CDR3 here is CASSLVGSRETQYF. CDR3 nucleotide sequence: TGCGCCAGCAGCTTGGTTGGTAGTCGAGAGACCCAGTACTTC. The full variable domain, rest sourced from reference TRBV5-1 and TRBJ2-5, is KAGVTQTPRYLIKTRGQQVTLSCSPISGHRSVSWYQQTPGQGLQFLFEYFSETQRNKGNFPGRFSGRQFSNSRSEMNVSTLELGDSALYLCASSLVGSRETQYFGPGTRLLVL.

This clonotype was seen at least ten times. The chain couples TRBV6-2 or TRBV6-3 to TRBJ1-2; tentatively, D is TRBD1 (6 bases). There are 15 residues in the CDR3. The germline CDR1 and CDR2 sequences are MNHEY and SVGEGT. The V gene lost 8 bases and the J gene lost 5 bases, with 21 bases spanning the gap. The DNA for the CDR3 is TGTGCCAGCCTTCCACAGGGCTCGAACAGATATGGCTACACCTTC. Protein: CASLPQGSNRYGYTF.

Only a few counts were recorded for this clonotype. The V gene is TRBV5-1, the J gene TRBJ1-1; D not resolved. This CDR3 contains 15 residues. The V gene lost 3 bases and the J gene lost 1 base, with 13 bases spanning the gap. Germline V CDR1 and CDR2: SGHRS, YFSETQ. DNA of the CDR3: TGCGCCAGCAGCTCGTCACAAGTTCGGAACACTGAAGCTTTCTTT. Translation gives CASSSSQVRNTEAFF.

For this clonotype: A read error may explain this, as a much larger clone is one base away. The chain links TRBV29-1 to TRBJ2-5; a weak D match, TRBD2 (5 bases). Trimming took off 7 bases at V and 11 bases at J, with 29 bases between the two ends. This CDR3 comprises 15 residues. The V gene's germline CDR1 is SQVTM and CDR2 ANQGSEA. CDR3 residues: CSADPSRRAPGRQYF. Written as DNA, the CDR3 is TGCAGCGCCGATCCCTCAAGACGGGCGCCGGGAAGGCAGTACTTC.